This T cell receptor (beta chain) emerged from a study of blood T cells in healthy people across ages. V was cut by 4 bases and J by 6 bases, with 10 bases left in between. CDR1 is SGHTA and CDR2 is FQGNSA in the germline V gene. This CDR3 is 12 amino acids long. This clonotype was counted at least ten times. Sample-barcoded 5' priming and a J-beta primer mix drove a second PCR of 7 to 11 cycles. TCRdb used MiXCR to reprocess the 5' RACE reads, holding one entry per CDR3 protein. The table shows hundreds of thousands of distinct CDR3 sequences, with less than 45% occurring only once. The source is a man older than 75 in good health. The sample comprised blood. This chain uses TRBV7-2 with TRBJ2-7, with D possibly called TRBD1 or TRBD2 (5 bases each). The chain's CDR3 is CASSSNGGEQYF. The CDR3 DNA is TGTGCCAGCAGCTCCAATGGGGGCGAGCAGTACTTC.